A single sample gave rise to the 8 T cell receptor beta chains below, sequenced in a study of blood T cell repertoires in COVID-19. Assay used: immunoSEQ multiplex PCR; TCRdb lists only in-frame clones, some missing. The sample carries some 110,000 clones, less than 90% recorded once. Sequencing was carried out using peripheral blood. The receptor set was obtained from a man aged 65-85 years who had recovered from COVID-19.

V usage is TRBV5-1 and J usage is TRBJ1-2; 8 bases map to TRBD1. This CDR3 region has 16 residues. Germline lookup yields CDR1 SGHRS and CDR2 YFSETQ. The junction had 5 bases not matched to a gene; V was cut back by 0 bases and J by 1 base. The CDR3 here is CASSLAGGPLNYGYTF. The CDR3, as DNA: TGCGCCAGCAGCTTGGCAGGGGGCCCCCTTAACTATGGCTACACCTTC.

The chain couples TRBV28 to TRBJ1-3, with TRBD1 identical over 8 bases. The CDR3 covers 15 residues. CDR1 is MDHEN and CDR2 is SYDVKM in the germline V gene. Germline trimming cut 4 bases from V and 2 bases from J; bases unmatched to any gene: 4. The CDR3, as DNA: TGTGCCAGCAGTTCTATACAGGGGGCTGGAAACACCATATATTTT. It yields the protein CASSSIQGAGNTIYF.

This chain uses TRBV10-3 with TRBJ2-3, with 10 bases lining up with TRBD2. The CDR3 is made up of 16 amino acids. Unmatched junction bases numbered 8, after V lost 4 bases and J lost 4 bases. Germline V gene data show CDR1 as ENHRY and CDR2 as SYGVKD. CDR3 sequence reads: CAISGTSGYGPDTQYF. Here the CDR3 DNA reads TGTGCCATCAGTGGGACTAGCGGCTATGGCCCAGATACGCAGTATTTT.

The chain uses TRBV28 and TRBJ2-2, with no clear D. The CDR3 loop spans 14 amino acids. The germline V and J ends were trimmed by 5 bases and 2 bases, with 9 bases remaining between them. The germline V gene has CDR1 MDHEN and CDR2 SYDVKM. The CDR3 DNA reads TGTGCCAGCAGTATTTTCTCTAACACCGGGGAGCTGTTTTTT. Translating gives CASSIFSNTGELFF.

The rearrangement joins TRBV4-1 to TRBJ2-1; weak D call: TRBD2 (5 bases). Germline CDR1 is MGHRA and CDR2 is YSYEKL. The CDR3 has 16 amino acids. Trimming removed 4 bases at V and 2 bases at J, with 15 bases between. In DNA, the CDR3 is TGCGCCAGCAGCCGGATGATGAGGGTCACCTACAATGAGCAGTTCTTC. Protein: CASSRMMRVTYNEQFF.

V usage is TRBV3-1 (or the pseudogene TRBV3-2) and J usage is TRBJ1-2, with D uncertain. CDR3 size: 14 residues. Trimming left V 4 bases short and J 5 bases short, with 14 bases between. Germline-derived CDR1 and CDR2 are LGHDT and YNNKEL (reference sequence). As DNA, the CDR3 is TGTGCCAGCAGCCCCCGGGATCTTCCGTATGGCTACACCTTC. Translated: CASSPRDLPYGYTF.

This clone appeared a few times. This chain uses TRBV27 with TRBJ1-1, with 7 bases matching TRBD1. This CDR3 has 13 residues. The germline V gene encodes CDR1 MNHEY and CDR2 SMNVEV (reference sequence). V was clipped by 6 bases and J by 8 bases; unmatched bases: 9. Here the CDR3 DNA reads TGTGCCAGCAGCTCCAGACAGGGAGGAGAAGCTTTCTTT. It is translated as CASSSRQGGEAFF.

V and J are TRBV7-2 and TRBJ2-1; 10 bases align to TRBD2. Germline CDR1 SGHTA, CDR2 FQGNSA. This CDR3 is built from 15 residues. The V segment lost 3 bases and the J segment 8 bases; nucleotides outside the gene matches: 7. The CDR3: CASSFRPSGGHEQFF. DNA of the CDR3: TGTGCCAGCAGCTTTAGGCCTAGCGGGGGTCATGAGCAGTTCTTC.